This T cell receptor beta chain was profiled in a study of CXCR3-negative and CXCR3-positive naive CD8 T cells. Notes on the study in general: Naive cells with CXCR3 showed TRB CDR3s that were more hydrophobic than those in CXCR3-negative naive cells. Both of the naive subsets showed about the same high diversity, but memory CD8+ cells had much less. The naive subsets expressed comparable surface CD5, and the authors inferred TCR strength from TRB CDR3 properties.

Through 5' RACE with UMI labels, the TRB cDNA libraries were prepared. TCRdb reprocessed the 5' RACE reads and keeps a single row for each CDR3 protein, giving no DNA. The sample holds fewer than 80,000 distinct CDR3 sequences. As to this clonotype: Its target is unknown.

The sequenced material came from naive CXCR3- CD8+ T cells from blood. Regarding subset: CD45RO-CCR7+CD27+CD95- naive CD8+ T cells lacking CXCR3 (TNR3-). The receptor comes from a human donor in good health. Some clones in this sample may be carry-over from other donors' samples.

CDR3 loop: CASTPTGTQETQYF. The genes are TRBV6-6 and TRBJ2-5; TCRdb lists TRBD1, though no DNA is available to test this call. The germline gives CDR1 MNHNY, CDR2 SVGAGI (reference sequence). The CDR3 runs to 14 residues.